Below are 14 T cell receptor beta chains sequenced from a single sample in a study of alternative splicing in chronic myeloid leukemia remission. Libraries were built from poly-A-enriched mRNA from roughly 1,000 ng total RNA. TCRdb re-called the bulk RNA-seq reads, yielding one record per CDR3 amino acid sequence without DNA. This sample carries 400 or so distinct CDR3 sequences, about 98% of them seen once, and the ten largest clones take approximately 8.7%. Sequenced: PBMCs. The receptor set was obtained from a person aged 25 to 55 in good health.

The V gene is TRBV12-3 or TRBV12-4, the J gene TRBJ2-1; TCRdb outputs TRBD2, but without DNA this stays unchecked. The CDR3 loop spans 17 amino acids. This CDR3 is CASSPRLAAFSYNEQFF.

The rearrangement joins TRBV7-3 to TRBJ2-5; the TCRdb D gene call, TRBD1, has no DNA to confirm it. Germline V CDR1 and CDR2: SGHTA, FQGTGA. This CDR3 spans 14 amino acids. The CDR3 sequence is CASSLTRGAETQYF.

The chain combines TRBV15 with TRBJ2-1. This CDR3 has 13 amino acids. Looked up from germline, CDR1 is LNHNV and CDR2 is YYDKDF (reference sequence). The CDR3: CATAKGFSSEQFF.

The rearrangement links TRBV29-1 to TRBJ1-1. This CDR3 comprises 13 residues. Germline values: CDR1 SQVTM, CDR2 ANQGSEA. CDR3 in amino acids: CSARGTPNTEAFF.

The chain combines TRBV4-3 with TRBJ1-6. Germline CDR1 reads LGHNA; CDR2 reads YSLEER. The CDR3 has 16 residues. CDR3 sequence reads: CASRMTGGMDNSPLHF.

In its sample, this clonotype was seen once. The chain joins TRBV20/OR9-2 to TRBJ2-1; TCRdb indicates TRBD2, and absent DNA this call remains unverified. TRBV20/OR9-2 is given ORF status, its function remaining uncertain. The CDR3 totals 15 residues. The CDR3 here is CSARKLAGDYNEQFF.

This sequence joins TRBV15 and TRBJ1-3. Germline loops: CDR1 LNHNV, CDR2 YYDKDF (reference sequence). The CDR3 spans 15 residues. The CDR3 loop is CATSSPPTGENTIYF.

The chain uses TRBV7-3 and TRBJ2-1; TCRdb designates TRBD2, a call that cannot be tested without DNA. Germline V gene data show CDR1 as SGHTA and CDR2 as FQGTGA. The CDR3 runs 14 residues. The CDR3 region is CASSLTGGNNEQFF.

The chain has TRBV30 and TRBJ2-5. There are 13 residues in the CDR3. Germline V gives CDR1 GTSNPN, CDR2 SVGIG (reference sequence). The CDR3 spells CAWSVFMKETQYF.

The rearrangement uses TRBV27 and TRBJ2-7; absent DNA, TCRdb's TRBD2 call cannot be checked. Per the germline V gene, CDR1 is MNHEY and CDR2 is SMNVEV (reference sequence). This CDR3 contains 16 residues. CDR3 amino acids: CASRFPGTSGTYEQYF.

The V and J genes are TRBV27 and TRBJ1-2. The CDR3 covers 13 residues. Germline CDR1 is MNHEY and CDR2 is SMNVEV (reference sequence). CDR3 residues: CASRRDGSYGYTF.

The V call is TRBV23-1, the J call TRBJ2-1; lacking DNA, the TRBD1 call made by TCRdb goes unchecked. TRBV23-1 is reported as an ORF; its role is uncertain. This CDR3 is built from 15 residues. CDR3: CASSQSKFLGNEQFF.

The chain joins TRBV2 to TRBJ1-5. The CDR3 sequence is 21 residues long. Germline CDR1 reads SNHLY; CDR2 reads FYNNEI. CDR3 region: CASRSRYVSGQTGESNQPQHF.

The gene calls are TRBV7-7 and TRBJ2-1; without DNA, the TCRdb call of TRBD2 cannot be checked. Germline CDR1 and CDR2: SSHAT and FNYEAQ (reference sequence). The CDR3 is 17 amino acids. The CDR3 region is CASSLAAGASPYNEQFF.